Presented here are 13 T cell receptor beta chains from one specimen sequenced in a study of response to subunit inactivated influenza vaccine. TCRdb re-derived calls from the RT-PCR reads in MiXCR, one entry per CDR3 protein. Of 610,000 or so distinct CDR3 sequences in the sample, approximately 14% were seen once. The material was PBMCs from blood, obtained 11 to 12 days after vaccination. The receptors come from a man aged 45-65 years who received an inactivated influenza vaccine.

In nucleotides, the CDR3 is TGTGCCAGCAGAACGGGACTCCCCTACAATGAGCAGTTCTTC. Its translation is CASRTGLPYNEQFF. The chain has TRBV6-2 or TRBV6-3 and TRBJ2-1; tentatively, D is TRBD2 (6 bases). The V gene lost 6 bases and the J gene lost 2 bases, with 11 bases spanning the gap. Per the germline V gene, CDR1 is MNHEY and CDR2 is SVGEGT. The CDR3 loop spans 14 amino acids.

CDR3 sequence (DNA): TGTGCCAGCAGCGTAGCACTTAGCGGGGCGGAGACCCAGTACTTC. Translated, it gives CASSVALSGAETQYF. This chain joins TRBV9 and TRBJ2-5, with 8 bases fitting TRBD2. Per germline, CDR1 SGDLS and CDR2 YYNGEE. The CDR3 has 15 amino acids. V lost 0 bases, J lost 5 bases, and 6 bases stayed unmatched.

The chain has TRBV7-6 and TRBJ2-3; D possibly corresponds to TRBD1 (6 bases). With 2 bases removed from V and 1 base from J, the gap between germline ends came to 10 bases. The germline CDR1 and CDR2 sequences are SGHVS and FNYEAQ. The CDR3 is 15 residues long. The CDR3 protein is CASSLIQGRTDTQYF. CDR3 DNA: TGTGCCAGCAGCTTAATACAGGGACGCACAGATACGCAGTATTTT.

The sample holds many counts of this clonotype. This chain connects TRBV29-1 to TRBJ2-1, with D perhaps TRBD2 (6 bases). The CDR3 runs to 17 residues. Germline CDR1 reads SQVTM; CDR2 reads ANQGSEA. V shed 3 bases and J shed 0 bases, with 18 bases lying between them. CDR3 DNA: TGCAGCGTTGATGGGGGAGGCGGGTTAAGCTCCTACAATGAGCAGTTCTTC. It codes for CSVDGGGGLSSYNEQFF.

The table lists this clonotype with a few counts. The CDR3 nucleotides are TGCGCCAGCAGCCAGGGGGGGGGTTTGCAGGAGACCCAGTACTTC. Amino acid sequence: CASSQGGGLQETQYF. This sequence joins TRBV4-3 and TRBJ2-5, with TRBD2 matching 7 bases. Germline V gives CDR1 LGHNA, CDR2 YSLEER. The CDR3 loop spans 15 amino acids. V lost 3 bases and J lost 5; bases outside the gene matches: 9.

The chain links TRBV12-3 or TRBV12-4 to TRBJ1-2; perhaps TRBD1 as D (5 bases). CDR3 length: 12 amino acids. The V end lost 4 bases, the J end lost 5 bases, and 8 bases lay between the germline ends. CDR3 nucleotides: TGTGCCAGCAGTTGGTCAGGGTATGGCTACACCTTC. It is translated as CASSWSGYGYTF.

The chain employs TRBV6-5 and TRBJ2-7; D may be TRBD2 (5 bases). The CDR3 is made up of 13 amino acids. Germline values: CDR1 MNHEY, CDR2 SVGAGI. The V end was cut by 0 bases, the J end by 6 bases, with 9 bases between. The CDR3 DNA sequence: TGTGCCAGCAGTTACTCTGGACTCGGCGAGCAGTACTTC. As protein: CASSYSGLGEQYF.

The CDR3 sequence is CASSPTYGVKETQYF. CDR3 in DNA: TGTGCCAGCTCACCGACCTACGGGGTAAAAGAGACCCAGTACTTC. The chain couples TRBV18 to TRBJ2-5; a possible D gene is TRBD2 (5 bases). Trimming left V 3 bases short and J 3 bases short, with 14 bases between. CDR1 is KGHSH, CDR2 LQKENI, per germline. The CDR3 covers 15 residues. Complete variable domain (other parts from reference TRBV18 and TRBJ2-5): NAGVMQNPRHLVRRRGQEARLRCSPMKGHSHVYWYRQLPEEGLKFMVYLQKENIIDESGMPKERFSAEFPKEGPSILRIQQVVRGDSAAYFCASSPTYGVKETQYFGPGTRLLVL.

This clonotype has only a few counts. The chain combines TRBV4-2 with TRBJ2-5; 10 bases fit TRBD2. With V trimmed by 4 bases and J by 3 bases, 8 bases remained unmatched. This CDR3 is 16 amino acids long. Germline V gene data show CDR1 as LGHNA and CDR2 as YNFKEQ. CDR3 in DNA: TGTGCCAGCAGCCGAGAACTGGGACTAGCGAAAGAGACCCAGTACTTC. This encodes CASSRELGLAKETQYF.

The J gene is TRBJ1-1, the V gene TRBV3-1; TRBD1 aligns across 11 bases. V shed 4 bases and J 1 base; nucleotides not matched to a gene: 5. The CDR3 sequence is 16 residues long. Germline CDR1 LGHDT, CDR2 YNNKEL (reference sequence). CDR3 sequence (DNA): TGTGCCAGCAGCCGAAGGACAGGGGGCGGGAACACTGAAGCTTTCTTT. Protein: CASSRRTGGGNTEAFF.

A few counts support this clonotype. The rearrangement links TRBV28 to TRBJ1-1; no definite D call. This CDR3 is 14 amino acids long. V lost 3 bases and J lost 6, with 14 bases in between. CDR1 and CDR2 from the germline V gene are MDHEN and SYDVKM. In nucleotides, the CDR3 is TGTGCCAGCAGTTTGGACGGCGGCTGGGCTGAAGCTTTCTTT. Translating gives CASSLDGGWAEAFF.

This clonotype came up a few times. The J gene is TRBJ2-7, the V gene TRBV29-1; 11 nucleotides line up with TRBD2. From germline, CDR1 is SQVTM and CDR2 ANQGSEA. V shed 6 bases and J 13 bases; nucleotides not matched to a gene: 8. This CDR3 has 11 amino acids. The CDR3 sequence: CSVLATSGRYF. The DNA for the CDR3 is TGCAGCGTCCTTGCCACTAGCGGGAGATACTTC.

The chain joins TRBV2 to TRBJ2-1; TRBD1 matches 8 bases. CDR3 size: 15 residues. Losses at the gene ends were 6 bases for V and 4 bases for J; bases not matched to a gene: 8. The germline CDR1 and CDR2 sequences are SNHLY and FYNNEI. As DNA, the CDR3 is TGTGCCAGCAGATGGGACAGGTCGGGATACAATGAGCAGTTCTTC. Translation: CASRWDRSGYNEQFF.